These 21 T cell receptor beta chains share one sample of origin, sequenced in a study of shared clonotypes between healthy human individuals. Profiled with immunoSEQ multiplex PCR; TCRdb holds only in-frame clones, not every one. The table includes over a million clones, roughly 96% detected once. The sequenced material came from naive CD4+ T cells sorted from blood. Described subset: CD45RA+ positively selected. The receptor source for this set is a man under 40 in good health.

CDR3 region: CSVVVGNTEAFF. In nucleotides, the CDR3 is TGCAGCGTTGTGGTGGGGAACACTGAAGCTTTCTTT. V and J are TRBV29-1 and TRBJ1-1, with no clear D. This CDR3 is built from 12 residues. CDR1 is SQVTM, CDR2 ANQGSEA, per germline. Between the trimmed V and J ends, which lost 4 bases and 1 base, there was a span of 7 bases.

The chain couples TRBV18 to TRBJ1-3; weak D call: TRBD1 (5 bases). The V end lost 3 bases, the J end lost 4 bases, and 10 bases lay between the germline ends. Germline loops: CDR1 KGHSH, CDR2 LQKENI. This CDR3 has 14 residues. DNA of the CDR3: TGTGCCAGCTCACCCCAGGGTCTGGGAAACACCATATATTTT. This encodes CASSPQGLGNTIYF.

The genes are TRBV30 and TRBJ1-1; weak D call: TRBD1 (6 bases). Trimming cost V 0 bases and J 1 base, with 18 bases left between them. CDR3 size: 17 residues. Germline V gives CDR1 GTSNPN, CDR2 SVGIG (reference sequence). Here the CDR3 reads CAWSVRQGRAWNTEAFF. The CDR3 region has the DNA TGTGCCTGGAGTGTACGGCAGGGGAGGGCATGGAACACTGAAGCTTTCTTT.

This clone came up once. This sequence joins TRBV30 and TRBJ2-7, with D unresolved. The V end lost 0 bases, the J end lost 3 bases, and 15 bases lay between the germline ends. Germline V gene sequence: CDR1 GTSNPN, CDR2 SVGIG (reference sequence). The CDR3 has 15 residues. The CDR3 loop reads CAWSVLFGLNYEQYF. The CDR3 DNA reads as TGTGCCTGGAGTGTACTATTTGGGCTGAACTACGAGCAGTACTTC.

This rearrangement joins TRBV7-9 to TRBJ1-1; D possibly corresponds to TRBD1 (6 bases). The CDR3 is 13 amino acids. Germline lookup yields CDR1 SEHNR and CDR2 FQNEAQ (reference sequence). The germline V and J ends were trimmed by 5 bases and 4 bases, with 11 bases remaining between them. As DNA, the CDR3 is TGTGCCAGCAGCAAGGAGGGGGGCACTGAAGCTTTCTTT. This translates into CASSKEGGTEAFF.

The chain couples TRBV4-1 to TRBJ1-2, with 8 bases that match TRBD1. Trimming at V came to 1 base and at J to 6 bases, leaving 7 bases not matched to a gene. Germline assignment: CDR1 MGHRA and CDR2 YSYEKL. This CDR3 region has 15 residues. The CDR3 here is CASSQVGTGPDGYTF. The CDR3, as DNA: TGCGCCAGCAGCCAAGTAGGGACAGGACCTGATGGCTACACCTTC.

This chain joins TRBV18 and TRBJ2-7, with 15 bases fitting TRBD2. Per the germline V gene, CDR1 is KGHSH and CDR2 is LQKENI. The J segment lost 6 bases and the V segment lost 3 bases, leaving 9 bases of the junction unmatched. The CDR3 contains 17 residues. CDR3 DNA: TGTGCCAGCTCACCGGGACTAGCGGGAGGAATCCCCCTCGAGCAGTACTTC. Protein sequence: CASSPGLAGGIPLEQYF. Together with reference TRBV18 and TRBJ2-7, the CDR3 gives the full variable domain: NAGVMQNPRHLVRRRGQEARLRCSPMKGHSHVYWYRQLPEEGLKFMVYLQKENIIDESGMPKERFSAEFPKEGPSILRIQQVVRGDSAAYFCASSPGLAGGIPLEQYFGPGTRLTVT.

The rearrangement links TRBV11-2 to TRBJ2-1; D is perhaps TRBD2 (6 bases). The CDR3 length is 15 residues. Trimming shortened V by 2 bases and J by 1 base, and 9 bases separated the two germline ends. The V gene's germline CDR1 is SGHAT and CDR2 FQNNGV. CDR3 DNA: TGTGCCAGCAGCTTATTGAGCGGGTCCTACAATGAGCAGTTCTTC. It specifies CASSLLSGSYNEQFF.

The chain joins TRBV7-8 to TRBJ2-3, with TRBD1 matching over 7 bases. The CDR3 spans 18 residues. Germline CDR1 reads SGHVS; CDR2 reads FQNEAQ. The ends lost 5 bases at V and 2 bases at J; junction bases unmatched: 16. The CDR3 DNA sequence: TGTGCCAGCAGCCCTAGGTCTAAACAGGGGTTCCTCACAGATACGCAGTATTTT. It encodes CASSPRSKQGFLTDTQYF.

This chain uses TRBV18 with TRBJ1-4, with 8 bases matching TRBD1. The CDR3 sequence is 15 residues long. Germline CDR1 is KGHSH and CDR2 is LQKENI. The ends lost 4 bases at V and 5 bases at J; junction bases unmatched: 6. CDR3 loop: CASSRKQGVNEKLFF. CDR3 coding DNA: TGTGCCAGCTCACGAAAACAGGGGGTAAATGAAAAACTGTTTTTT.

V gene TRBV28 combines with J gene TRBJ2-7; weak D call: TRBD1 (6 bases). Germline V gene lookup returns CDR1 MDHEN and CDR2 SYDVKM. The CDR3 totals 13 residues. The V end was cut by 5 bases, the J end by 2 bases, with 10 bases between. The CDR3 is CASSRQAPYEQYF. CDR3 in DNA: TGTGCCAGCAGTCGACAGGCCCCCTACGAGCAGTACTTC.

This clone is a singleton in its sample. This rearrangement joins TRBV7-9 to TRBJ1-2, with 7 bases identical to TRBD1. Looked up from germline, CDR1 is SEHNR and CDR2 is FQNEAQ (reference sequence). The CDR3 loop spans 12 amino acids. Losses at the gene ends were 1 base for V and 10 bases for J; bases not matched to a gene: 3. For the CDR3, the DNA is TGTGCCAGCAGCTTAGGACAGGGCGACTACACCTTC. This sequence encodes CASSLGQGDYTF.

The chain is built from TRBV30 and TRBJ2-7; the match to TRBD2 covers 8 bases. CDR3 length equals 15 residues. V trimming: 6 bases; J trimming: 3 bases; junction bases outside the gene matches: 13. Germline loops: CDR1 GTSNPN, CDR2 SVGIG (reference sequence). CDR3 bases: TGTGCCTGTGCCCCAGAGAGCGGGAGTAACTACGAGCAGTACTTC. This translates into CACAPESGSNYEQYF.

V usage is TRBV9 and J usage is TRBJ2-3; 11 positions match TRBD2. The CDR3 length is 15 residues. J gave up 5 bases and V 6 bases, and 8 bases lay outside the gene matches. The germline V gene encodes CDR1 SGDLS and CDR2 YYNGEE. The CDR3 loop reads CASTISGRAEDTQYF. The CDR3 DNA reads as TGTGCCAGCACCATTAGCGGGAGGGCGGAAGATACGCAGTATTTT.

As regards this clone: This specimen includes other DNA sequences encoding the same CDR3. The chain carries TRBV7-3 and TRBJ2-1, with unresolved D. Germline V lookup: CDR1 SGHTA, CDR2 FQGTGA. Trimming took 0 bases from V and 10 from J, leaving 7 bases between them. CDR3 length: 12 residues. Here the CDR3 DNA reads TGTGCCAGCAGCTTAACGGGTGGGGAGCAGTTCTTC. Amino acid sequence: CASSLTGGEQFF. The complete variable domain, with remaining parts taken from reference TRBV7-3 and TRBJ2-1, reads GAGVSQTPSNKVTEKGKYVELRCDPISGHTALYWYRQSLGQGPEFLIYFQGTGAADDSGLPNDRFFAVRPEGSVSTLKIQRTERGDSAVYLCASSLTGGEQFFGPGTRLTVL.

V is TRBV13 and J is TRBJ2-3; D is ambiguous. The ends were cut back, 3 bases at V and 6 bases at J, with 4 bases in the middle. This CDR3 region has 11 residues. Germline-derived CDR1 and CDR2 are PRHDT and FYEKMQ (reference sequence). In DNA form, the CDR3 reads TGTGCCAGCAGCTTTATGGATACGCAGTATTTT. Amino acids: CASSFMDTQYF.

The chain carries TRBV28 and TRBJ1-2; D is perhaps TRBD1 (5 bases). This CDR3 is built from 17 residues. Trimming cost V 5 bases and J 3 bases, with 22 bases left between them. Germline V gene sequence: CDR1 MDHEN, CDR2 SYDVKM. CDR3 coding DNA: TGTGCCAGCAGTACCACGGGTTGGGGCGCCCGGGACTATGGCTACACCTTC. Amino acid sequence: CASSTTGWGARDYGYTF.

About this clone: Other DNA sequences in the same sample also yield this CDR3. The CDR3 is CASSLRGNTEAFF. CDR3 bases: TGTGCCAGCAGCCTACGGGGGAACACTGAAGCTTTCTTT. V and J are TRBV7-2 and TRBJ1-1; D call uncertain. The CDR3 covers 13 residues. V lost 5 bases to trimming and J lost 1 base, with 8 bases between them. In germline, CDR1 is SGHTA, CDR2 FQGNSA.

V and J are TRBV9 and TRBJ2-5; weak D call: TRBD1 (6 bases). From germline, CDR1 is SGDLS and CDR2 YYNGEE. Between the trimmed V and J ends, which lost 4 bases and 5 bases, there was a span of 12 bases. The CDR3 has 13 amino acids. CDR3 loop: CASSWGPEETQYF. CDR3 nucleotide sequence: TGTGCCAGCAGCTGGGGGCCTGAGGAGACCCAGTACTTC.

This chain joins TRBV5-1 and TRBJ1-5; D not certain. Trimming stripped 1 base from V and 1 base from J, with 3 bases between. Per germline, CDR1 SGHRS and CDR2 YFSETQ. The CDR3 sequence is 13 residues long. CDR3 DNA sequence: TGCGCCAGCAGCTTGATGAGCAATCAGCCCCAGCATTTT. This encodes CASSLMSNQPQHF.

The chain is built from TRBV27 and TRBJ1-5; D unclear. CDR3 length: 17 residues. With 2 bases removed from V and 0 bases from J, the gap between germline ends came to 14 bases. Germline V lookup: CDR1 MNHEY, CDR2 SMNVEV (reference sequence). The CDR3 spells CASSLLPPSFSNQPQHF. CDR3 nucleotide sequence: TGTGCCAGCAGTTTACTTCCTCCTTCCTTTAGCAATCAGCCCCAGCATTTT.